The count of the clone carrying this T cell receptor beta chain is one. What it binds is unknown. This sample was included in a study of cytomegalovirus exposure and HLA in healthy donors. The germline CDR1 and CDR2 sequences are MGHRA and YSYEKL. V shed 2 bases, J shed 1 base, and the junction held 5 bases outside the gene matches. This CDR3 region has 15 residues. Study-level findings and limits: Researchers left out some V segments, among them TRBV6-2 and TRBV6-3, as indistinguishable. When analyzed later, the rates of TCR association showed variation by HLA locus, with DRB1 the most and HLA-C the fewest. Available immune exposure information covered CMV serostatus only. When presence/absence was analysed, sequencing depth was taken to be roughly uniform across donors.

PCR employed 60 Vbeta and 13 Jbeta primers. This table comes from immunoSEQ multiplex PCR, and its TCRdb copy is limited to in-frame clones, with some not included. The sample lists about 150,000 clones, approximately 71% seen once, with approximately 5.6% in the top ten. The rearrangement joins TRBV4-1 to TRBJ2-7; 7 bases fit TRBD1. The sequenced sample was PBMCs. This receptor was taken from a woman aged 18-29 years in good health and CMV-seropositive. CDR3 bases: TGCGCCAGCAGCCAATCTCCAGGGGGTTCCTACGAGCAGTACTTC. This gives the protein CASSQSPGGSYEQYF.